A selection of T cell receptor beta chains follows, all from one sample in a study of blood T cell repertoires in COVID-19. Using immunoSEQ multiplex PCR, the repertoire was profiled, and TCRdb retains in-frame clones only, with some absent. Among some 200,000 clones listed, around 90% were seen once. The specimen sequenced was peripheral blood. These receptors were taken from a man younger than 40 with acute or convalescent COVID-19. Both conserved end residues are part of each CDR3. A D gene is named only where the DNA matches it firmly. Some rows have no size entry. The others give once, few or many, or a class for an expanded clone.

>TRBJ2-1|NA|TRBV9|TRBD1
TGTGCCAGCAGGCCGGCCGGGACAGCCTCCGGCAGTGAGCAGTTCTTC
CASRPAGTASGSEQFF
>TRBJ2-3|NA|TRBV10-2|TRBD2
TGCGCCAGCAGCGACCGGACTAGCGGCACAGATACGCAGTATTTT
CASSDRTSGTDTQYF
>TRBJ2-3|once|TRBV19|NA
TGTGCCAGTAGCGAGACTAGCACAGATACGCAGTATTTT
CASSETSTDTQYF
>TRBJ2-7|NA|TRBV4-1|TRBD2
TGCGCCAGCAGCCATGCTAGGACTAGCGGGAGAGCCTACGAGCAGTACTTC
CASSHARTSGRAYEQYF
>TRBJ1-5|once|TRBV28|NA
TGTGCCAGCATTGCAGTAAATCAGCCCCAGCATTTT
CASIAVNQPQHF
>TRBJ1-2|NA|TRBV5-4|NA
TGTGCCAGCAGCTCACCGAGAGGACAGCGAGACTATGGCTACACCTTC
CASSSPRGQRDYGYTF
>TRBJ2-7|NA|TRBV27|NA
TGTGCCAGCAGTTTGGATTGGGCAGGGAGGAGCGAGCAGTACTTC
CASSLDWAGRSEQYF
>TRBJ2-7|NA|TRBV7-3|TRBD2
TGTGCCAGCAGCTTAACCGGGACTAGCGGGGGGGCCTACGAGCAGTACTTC
CASSLTGTSGGAYEQYF
>TRBJ2-5|NA|TRBV24-1|TRBD1
TGTGCCACCAGTCTACAGGGGGCGGGAGAGACCCAGTACTTC
CATSLQGAGETQYF
>TRBJ2-7|NA|TRBV28|NA
TGTGCCAGCAGGGGCGACAAATGGAACTACGAGCAGTACTTC
CASRGDKWNYEQYF
>TRBJ1-2|NA|TRBV30|TRBD1
TGTGCCTGGGGGGGGAGGACAGGCGTCTATGGCTACACCTTC
CAWGGRTGVYGYTF
>TRBJ1-3|NA|TRBV12-5|TRBD1
TGTGCTAGTGGTTTCCAGGGGGCAGACACCATATATTTT
CASGFQGADTIYF
>TRBJ2-7|NA|TRBV4-1|TRBD1
TGCGCCAGCAGCCAAGATCCGGGACAGGGAGGATTGGGAGGTGTTTTC
CASSQDPGQGGLGGVF
>TRBJ2-5|NA|TRBV7-9|NA
TGTGCCAGCGCGGGGACTTTGGAGACCCAGTACTTC
CASAGTLETQYF
>TRBJ1-1|NA|TRBV11-2|NA
TGTGCCAGCAGTGGGGGGGGATTAGGAGGCACTGAAGCTTTCTTT
CASSGGGLGGTEAFF
>TRBJ1-2|NA|TRBV9|NA
TGTGCCAGCAGCGGGGGGGGTACTGATGGCTACACCTTC
CASSGGGTDGYTF
>TRBJ1-2|few|TRBV29-1|NA
TGCAGCGTTGACCGACCACAGGGTGGCTACACCTTC
CSVDRPQGGYTF
>TRBJ1-2|NA|TRBV19|NA
TGTGCCAGTCACAACAGGTTCTATGGCTACACCTTC
CASHNRFYGYTF
>TRBJ1-1|NA|TRBV5-5|NA
TGTGCCAGCAGTAGTAGGGGCACTGAAGCTTTCTTT
CASSSRGTEAFF
>TRBJ2-5|NA|TRBV18|NA
TGTGCCAGCTCATCGCTCCGGAGCCAAGAGACCCAGTACTTC
CASSSLRSQETQYF
>TRBJ2-5|NA|TRBV11-2|NA
TGTGCCAGCAGCACCGACAGACAAGAGACCCAGTACTTC
CASSTDRQETQYF
>TRBJ2-5|NA|TRBV28|TRBD1
TGTGCCAGCAGTTCGCGGGGACAGGGGGCCGGGACCCAGTACTTC
CASSSRGQGAGTQYF
>TRBJ2-1|NA|TRBV25-1|NA
TGTGCCAGCAGGCGGGCAGCCAACAATGAGCAGTTCTTC
CASRRAANNEQFF
>TRBJ2-1|once|TRBV6-4|NA
TGTGCCAGCAGTCAAAACCCTAGCTCCTACAATGAGCAGTTCTTC
CASSQNPSSYNEQFF
>TRBJ2-5|NA|TRBV4-1|NA
TGCGCCAGCAGCCAACCATTAGACTCTTTCCAAGAGACCCAGTACTTC
CASSQPLDSFQETQYF
>TRBJ1-1|NA|TRBV18|NA
TGTGCCAGCTCACCACCAAGCGGGTCGTCTGAAGCTTTCTTT
CASSPPSGSSEAFF
>TRBJ1-1|few|TRBV7-3|TRBD1
TGTGCCAGCAGCCCCACAGGGGACACTGAAGCTTTCTTT
CASSPTGDTEAFF
>TRBJ1-2|NA|TRBV7-3|NA
TGTGCCAGCAGCTCTCGGACAGCGGATGGCTACACCTTC
CASSSRTADGYTF
>TRBJ2-3|NA|TRBV7-9|TRBD1
TGTGCCAGCAGCTTAATCGGACAGGGATCAGATACGCAGTATTTT
CASSLIGQGSDTQYF
>TRBJ2-7|NA|TRBV28|NA
TGTGCCAGCAGTTTCGGTAGGAGCTCCTACGAGCAGTACTTC
CASSFGRSSYEQYF
>TRBJ2-7|NA|TRBV30|NA
TGTGCCTATCACCGGCCGGGTTCAGCCTACGAGCAGTACTTC
CAYHRPGSAYEQYF
>TRBJ2-5|NA|TRBV7-9|NA
TGTGCCAGCAGCTCCGGACATTTAGGGACCCAGTACTTC
CASSSGHLGTQYF
>TRBJ2-7|NA|TRBV7-6|TRBD2
TGTGCCAGCAGCTTAGTTGCAAGCGGGAGTTTGCAGTACTTC
CASSLVASGSLQYF
>TRBJ1-3|NA|TRBV7-9|NA
TGTGCCAGCAGCTCCCCCAAGCGGACAGCAGGAAACACCATATATTTT
CASSSPKRTAGNTIYF
>TRBJ1-2|NA|TRBV28|NA
TGTGCCAGCAGTTTGATGGACAGCTACTATGGCTACACCTTC
CASSLMDSYYGYTF
>TRBJ2-1|NA|TRBV9|NA
TGTGCCAGCAGCCTAGTCTCCAATGAGCAGTTCTTC
CASSLVSNEQFF
>TRBJ2-1|NA|TRBV7-3|NA
TGTGCCAGCAGCTTAATGGGCGTACGGTACAATGAGCAGTTCTTC
CASSLMGVRYNEQFF
>TRBJ1-5|NA|TRBV19|NA
TGTGCCAGTAGTATAGTCTCGGGATACAATCAGCCCCAGCATTTT
CASSIVSGYNQPQHF
>TRBJ1-2|NA|TRBV2|NA
TGTGCCAGCAGCCAAACAAGGGACTTAGGCTACACCTTC
CASSQTRDLGYTF
>TRBJ2-7|NA|TRBV3-1/TRBV3-2|NA
TGTGCCAGCAGCCCGACACCTGGTTTTACCTACGAGCAGTACTTC
CASSPTPGFTYEQYF
>TRBJ1-2|NA|TRBV19|NA
TGTGCCAGTAGTGAAAGTTGGGGCAGGGGATACTCCAACTATGGCTACACCTTC
CASSESWGRGYSNYGYTF
>TRBJ2-7|NA|TRBV5-1|TRBD1
TGCGCCAGCAGCGAGGACAGGGTACTTTACGAGCAGTACTTC
CASSEDRVLYEQYF
>TRBJ1-4|NA|TRBV6-5|NA
TGTGCCAGCAGTTACACGCGACAGGCAACTAATGAAAAACTGTTTTTT
CASSYTRQATNEKLFF
>TRBJ1-3|NA|TRBV30|TRBD1
TGTGCCTGGATCAAAGGGACAGGGTTCACCGCCACCTCTGGAAACACCATATATTTT
CAWIKGTGFTATSGNTIYF
>TRBJ1-2|once|TRBV19|NA
TGTGCCAGTAGTGACGGCGGGGCTAACTATGGCTACACCTTC
CASSDGGANYGYTF
>TRBJ2-7|NA|TRBV28|TRBD1
TGTGCCAGCAGTCCCCGACAGGACAGGGCTTTCGAGCAGTACTTC
CASSPRQDRAFEQYF
>TRBJ2-1|NA|TRBV7-3|TRBD2
TGTGCCAGCAGCCTGCTAGCGGGCACCTCCTACAATGAGCAGTTCTTC
CASSLLAGTSYNEQFF
>TRBJ2-3|NA|TRBV5-1|TRBD2
TGCGCCAGCAGCCCCTGGGGCCCAGCGGGGGGGATGGTAACGCAGTATTTT
CASSPWGPAGGMVTQYF
>TRBJ2-7|NA|TRBV9|NA
TGTGCCAGCAGCCAAGGGGTAGACTCCTACGAGCAGTACTTC
CASSQGVDSYEQYF